This T cell receptor beta chain came from a study of blood T cell repertoires in COVID-19 (TCRdb year 2020). As for the study more broadly: Samples from collaborators originated in the United States, Italy and Spain and spanned both the acute and convalescent phases of COVID-19. The material from the prospective study consisted of cDNA or gDNA derived from T cells, B-cell-depleted T cells, or PBMCs. Deeply sampled blood TCRbeta repertoires from subjects exposed to, actively infected with, or recovered from COVID-19 were included in the dataset. The repertoires were released in a freely available public database meant as a resource for research on the immune response to SARS-CoV-2. Samples came from the ongoing ImmuneRACE study (first 160 participants) plus 1,254 subjects from 6 global collaborators. Sample metadata almost always included a de-identified subject ID, COVID-19 status, age in years and sex. Where HLA class I and class II types were available, the types were taken from metadata supplied by the sample provider, not from assay-based typing. Results the study describes overall, beyond this receptor: The quantity of clinical and demographic metadata differed by source and by participant and was supplied without curation.

The immunoSEQ Assay, a bias-controlled multiplex PCR, was used to amplify TCRbeta CDR3 regions from genomic DNA. Under the source paper's analysis protocol: The number of nucleated cells in each sample was estimated from the amplification of reference gene primers within the assay. Sequence reads were collapsed and filtered to measure the absolute abundance of every unique TCRbeta CDR3 rearrangement. Productive Simpson clonality was computed per sample as the square root of Simpson's diversity index over productive rearrangements. TCRdb mirrors the immuneACCESS table, restricted to in-frame sequences. Some clones are absent from its copies; in checked studies, under half trace to an unresolved V gene, and the reason for the others is unknown. Clone size and the V and J calls come from that table; the DNA yielded D and trimming. The sample table shows about 110,000 clones, and around four fifths are seen once. The ten largest clones add up to approximately 0.75% of the sample.

The collaborating institutions used their own protocols to collect whole blood in K2EDTA tubes. Collaborator samples were shipped for TCRbeta analysis as frozen whole blood, isolated PBMCs, or DNA extracted from either sample type. Points on this clone: Its binding antigen is unknown. The record has no base qualities; no much larger clone is one base away.

There are 16 amino acids in the CDR3, from cysteine to phenylalanine inclusive. CDR3 DNA is the only sequence kept; it has 48 bases, read in frame from the first base. The CDR1 and CDR2 encoded by the germline V gene are KGHDR and SFDVKD. V loses 1 base of germline sequence and J loses 4 bases, and the interval between the two ends is 13 bases. The rearranged chain carries TRBV24-1 and TRBJ2-1; TRBD2 is a weak D gene call, 6 bases matching. Sequences were obtained from peripheral blood. The receptor's source is a woman in her 70s with acute or convalescent COVID-19. At the DNA level, the sequence is TGTGCCACCAGTGATTTAGGGGCAGGAGGGTACAATGAGCAGTTCTTC. Translation gives CATSDLGAGGYNEQFF.